This T cell receptor (beta chain) was found in a study of shared clonotypes between healthy human individuals. Across the whole study: Samples came from a couple of female and a few male donors aged 18 to 49.

Profiled with immunoSEQ multiplex PCR; TCRdb holds only in-frame clones, not every one. The sample shows 2 million to 2.5 million clones, 90% to 95% of them seen only once. The investigators split CD4+ cells into a CD45RA+ naive subset and a CD45RA-negative memory subset. With regard to this clone: Its antigen is as yet unknown.

General study results and limits: The represented genetic and exposure-history diversity was limited by the small number of donors. Estimated richness values were generally larger in naive subsets than in memory subsets.

The receptor was derived from a man in his late teens or twenties in good health. Some clones in this sample may be carry-over from other donors' samples. The sequencing input was naive CD4+ T cells from PBMCs. The subset is: CD45RA+ positively selected.

The CDR3 reads CASSGREFPQTQYF. The DNA for the CDR3 is TGTGCCAGCAGTGGCCGCGAATTTCCCCAGACCCAGTACTTC. The J gene is TRBJ2-5, the V gene TRBV6-1; D unclear. V dropped 4 bases and J dropped 6 bases, with 15 bases sitting between them. Germline CDR1 and CDR2: MNHNS and SASEGT. The CDR3 contains 14 residues.